One and the same sample provided the 20 T cell receptor beta chains below, sequenced in a study of T cell repertoires in cytomegalovirus infection. Each CDR3 protein gets one entry after TCRdb re-called the reads with MiXCR. This sample has fewer than 900,000 distinct CDR3 sequences; just under 30% occur once, and the top ten carry around 13%. Their recognized antigens are unknown. The sequencing here drew on cultured CD8+ T cells from PBMCs, taken from culture after CMV antigen stimulation. The receptors were sampled from a human donor in good health (CMV status not recorded). Some clones in this sample may be carry-over from other donors' samples.

This clonotype was counted ten times or more. J is TRBJ2-3 and V is TRBV7-2; D possibly corresponds to TRBD2 (6 bases). With 4 bases removed from V and 4 bases from J, the gap between germline ends came to 18 bases. The CDR3 has 16 amino acids. Germline V gene data show CDR1 as SGHTA and CDR2 as FQGNSA. The CDR3: CASSSLSDYPPDTQYF. Here the CDR3 DNA reads TGTGCCAGCAGCTCCCTTTCGGACTACCCCCCAGATACGCAGTATTTT.

This clonotype was seen more than once but under ten times. V is TRBV19 and J is TRBJ2-7; TRBD1 matches at 7 bases. The J segment lost 3 bases and the V segment lost 9 bases, leaving 8 bases of the junction unmatched. The germline V gene has CDR1 LNHDA and CDR2 SQIVND (reference sequence). This CDR3 is 13 amino acids long. The DNA for the CDR3 is TGTGCCAGCAGGGACAGAGCCCACTACGAGCAGTACTTC. This gives the protein CASRDRAHYEQYF. The variable domain in full, completed from reference TRBV19 and TRBJ2-7, reads DGGITQSPKYLFRKEGQNVTLSCEQNLNHDAMYWYRQDPGQGLRLIYYSQIVNDFQKGDIAEGYSVSREKKESFPLTVTSAQKNPTAFYLCASRDRAHYEQYFGPGTRLTVT.

As concerns this clonotype: At one of its ends the junction is not consistent with the germline gene, which may arise from a read error. The CDR3 nucleotides read TGTGCTAGCAGCTTAGATAGGGGCAGTGAAGCTTTCTTT. Translation gives CASSLDRGSEAFF. V gene TRBV7-7 combines with J gene TRBJ1-1; D may be TRBD1 (5 bases). The germline V gene encodes CDR1 SSHAT and CDR2 FNYEAQ (reference sequence). This CDR3 has 13 amino acids.

This clonotype was found many times. The chain joins TRBV7-9 to TRBJ2-1; TRBD2 might be the D (6 bases). Germline values: CDR1 SEHNR, CDR2 FQNEAQ (reference sequence). The CDR3 is made up of 16 amino acids. The V gene lost 2 bases and the J gene lost 3 bases, with 14 bases spanning the gap. The CDR3 nucleotides are TGTGCCAGCAGCTTACGAGAGCGGGCTCTCTACAATGAGCAGTTCTTC. As protein: CASSLRERALYNEQFF.

This clonotype was counted only a few times. The chain uses TRBV27 and TRBJ1-1; a weak D match, TRBD1 (5 bases). Germline V gene sequence: CDR1 MNHEY, CDR2 SMNVEV (reference sequence). V was shortened by 10 bases and J by 3 bases, with 21 bases between the two germline ends. This CDR3 comprises 15 residues. DNA for the CDR3: TGTGCCAAGACACCTCCCGGGGGAGTGGACACTGAAGCTTTCTTT. Translating gives CAKTPPGGVDTEAFF.

This clonotype was detected once. This chain joins TRBV6-6 and TRBJ2-1; 13 positions match TRBD2. The V and J ends lost 5 bases and 9 bases, in that order; junction bases with no gene match: 10. Germline assignment: CDR1 MNHNY and CDR2 SVGAGI (reference sequence). The CDR3 has 16 residues. CDR3 sequence: CASSDRLAGGPIEQFF. In DNA, the CDR3 is TGTGCCAGCAGTGACCGACTAGCGGGGGGCCCTATTGAGCAGTTCTTC.

The J gene is TRBJ2-2, the V gene TRBV6-1; possible D gene TRBD2, 5 bases. V lost 7 bases, J lost 4 bases, and 7 bases lay in between. The length of the CDR3 is 12 residues. The V gene's germline CDR1 is MNHNS and CDR2 SASEGT. The CDR3 coding sequence is TGTGCCAGCACCGGGATCACCGGGGAGCTGTTTTTT. Its protein is CASTGITGELFF.

The V gene is TRBV6-2 or TRBV6-3, the J gene TRBJ2-4, with D tentatively TRBD1 (5 bases). V shed 2 bases and J shed 0 bases, with 14 bases lying between them. Germline V lookup: CDR1 MNHEY, CDR2 SVGEGT. The length of the CDR3 is 17 residues. In nucleotides, the CDR3 is TGTGCCAGCAGTTACAACCCGGACACTCTAGCCAAAAACATTCAGTACTTC. It encodes CASSYNPDTLAKNIQYF.

Many counts were recorded for this clonotype. The chain recombines TRBV27 with TRBJ1-5; D perhaps matches TRBD1 (6 bases). CDR1 and CDR2 from the germline V gene are MNHEY and SMNVEV (reference sequence). V lost 5 bases, J lost 3 bases, and 11 bases lay in between. The CDR3 is 14 amino acids. The DNA for the CDR3 is TGTGCCAGCAGTCTACAGGGTACCAATCAGCCCCAGCATTTT. Amino acids: CASSLQGTNQPQHF.

This clonotype has only a few counts. The rearrangement links TRBV7-8 to TRBJ2-3; no clear D gene. The V end lost 3 bases, the J end lost 0 bases, and 10 bases lay between the germline ends. Germline V gives CDR1 SGHVS, CDR2 FQNEAQ. The CDR3 has 15 amino acids. The CDR3 reads CASSLHPASTDTQYF. The CDR3, as DNA: TGTGCCAGCAGCTTGCATCCAGCTAGCACAGATACGCAGTATTTT. Based on the CDR3 plus reference TRBV7-8 and TRBJ2-3, the full variable domain is GAGVSQSPRYKVAKRGQDVALRCDPISGHVSLFWYQQALGQGPEFLTYFQNEAQLDKSGLPSDRFFAERPEGSVSTLKIQRTQQEDSAVYLCASSLHPASTDTQYFGPGTRLTVL.

There are many counts of this clonotype. This rearrangement joins TRBV7-6 to TRBJ2-2; TRBD1 matches at 7 bases. Germline loops: CDR1 SGHVS, CDR2 FNYEAQ. V lost 1 base, J lost 5 bases, and 10 bases stayed unmatched. This CDR3 is 17 amino acids long. The CDR3 nucleotides read TGTGCCAGCAGCTTAGATTCTCGGCAGGGGGTGACCGGGGAGCTGTTTTTT. The encoded protein is CASSLDSRQGVTGELFF.

V gene TRBV12-3 or TRBV12-4 combines with J gene TRBJ1-1; 7 nucleotides line up with TRBD1. V lost 8 bases to trimming and J lost 4 bases; unmatched junction nucleotides: 10. The CDR3 loop spans 14 amino acids. CDR3 protein: CASGSTGIGTEAFF. For the CDR3, the DNA is TGTGCCAGCGGGTCGACAGGGATAGGCACTGAAGCTTTCTTT.

This clonotype has a handful of counts. V usage is TRBV12-3 or TRBV12-4 and J usage is TRBJ2-7; tentatively, D is TRBD1 (6 bases). Deletions cut 5 bases from V and 3 bases from J, with 17 bases between. This CDR3 region has 15 residues. CDR3 amino acids: CASSPSLGTSYEQYV. The DNA of the CDR3 is TGTGCCAGCAGTCCATCTCTAGGGACAAGCTACGAGCAGTACGTC.

In this sample, this clonotype turned up a few times. V gene TRBV6-2 or TRBV6-3 combines with J gene TRBJ1-5; D possibly corresponds to TRBD1 (5 bases). This CDR3 region has 14 residues. The V gene lost 6 bases and the J gene lost 6 bases, with 15 bases spanning the gap. Per germline, CDR1 MNHEY and CDR2 SVGEGT. The CDR3 region is CASSDQGSGQPQHF. CDR3 nucleotide sequence: TGTGCCAGCAGCGATCAGGGATCAGGTCAGCCCCAGCATTTT.

In this sample, this clonotype turned up many times. The chain is built from TRBV12-3 or TRBV12-4 and TRBJ1-5; the D gene is possibly TRBD1 (6 bases). Trimming took 2 bases from V and 1 from J, leaving 12 bases between them. The CDR3 is 16 residues long. The CDR3 reads CASSLSLQGSNQPQHF. DNA for the CDR3: TGTGCCAGCAGTTTATCGTTGCAGGGGAGCAATCAGCCCCAGCATTTT.

This clonotype has only a few counts. This chain joins TRBV5-6 and TRBJ1-6; TRBD1 agrees at 11 bases. V was pared by 0 bases and J by 10 bases, with 3 bases of the junction left unmatched. The CDR3 spans 15 residues. Germline V gives CDR1 SGHDT, CDR2 YYEEEE. CDR3 coding DNA: TGTGCCAGCAGCTTGGGGGACAGGGGGGAATCACCCCTCCACTTT. The encoded protein is CASSLGDRGESPLHF.

This chain connects TRBV7-9 to TRBJ1-6; D ambiguous. V lost 5 bases and J 9 bases, leaving 23 bases between the germline ends. Germline CDR1 SEHNR, CDR2 FQNEAQ (reference sequence). CDR3 length equals 17 residues. The CDR3 protein is CASSGGPVQASSSPLHF. The CDR3 coding sequence is TGTGCCAGCAGCGGCGGACCAGTCCAAGCCTCTAGTTCACCCCTCCACTTT.

This chain uses TRBV9 with TRBJ2-3; TRBD2 is a possible D gene (5 bases). The germline V and J ends were trimmed by 4 bases and 4 bases, with 13 bases remaining between them. The CDR3 sequence is 14 residues long. The V gene's germline CDR1 is SGDLS and CDR2 YYNGEE. The CDR3 protein is CASSPPVGADTQYF. The CDR3 DNA follows: TGTGCCAGCAGCCCCCCCGTGGGAGCAGATACGCAGTATTTT.

This clonotype was seen repeatedly, ten times or more. V is TRBV7-9 and J is TRBJ1-1; a weak D match, TRBD1 (6 bases). This CDR3 has 14 residues. Germline assignment: CDR1 SEHNR and CDR2 FQNEAQ (reference sequence). Trimming cost V 0 bases and J 6 bases, with 11 bases left between them. CDR3 protein: CASSLARGGAEAFF. The CDR3, as DNA: TGTGCCAGCAGCTTAGCCAGGGGAGGTGCTGAAGCTTTCTTT.

This clonotype was counted a few times. The rearrangement links TRBV27 to TRBJ1-2; D is unclear. Germline V gives CDR1 MNHEY, CDR2 SMNVEV (reference sequence). CDR3 length: 13 residues. The V end lost 0 bases, the J end lost 2 bases, and 4 bases lay between the germline ends. The CDR3 loop reads CASSLSENYGYTF. As DNA, the CDR3 is TGTGCCAGCAGTTTATCGGAGAACTATGGCTACACCTTC.